Each of the 9 T cell receptor beta chains below was sequenced from the same sample in a study of naive and memory T cell subsets. Study-wide points: A few larger clonotypes appeared in naive repertoires, especially CD8, possibly memory cells re-expressing CD45RA.

Two oligonucleotides, mixed equimolar, formed the beta constant-region primer covering TRBC1 and TRBC2. Ligated cDNA was amplified by four rounds of PCR with nested alpha and beta constant-region primers and SP2. One entry per CDR3 protein, called by TCRdb with MiXCR from the UMI-ligation and nested PCR reads. The sample shows approximately 140,000 distinct CDR3 sequences, 22% of them seen only once. What these receptors recognize is not known. The sample comprised naive CD4+ T cells from blood. These receptors came from a human donor in good health.

The CDR3 sequence: CASSQSGSGYGYTF. The CDR3 nucleotides read TGTGCCAGCAGCCAGTCGGGCAGCGGCTATGGCTACACCTTC. This sequence joins TRBV7-9 and TRBJ1-2; D is unresolved. V was pared by 5 bases and J by 4 bases, with 14 bases between. The CDR3 consists of 14 residues. Germline CDR1 SEHNR, CDR2 FQNEAQ (reference sequence).

This clonotype was seen at least ten times. The V call is TRBV29-1, the J call TRBJ2-3; TRBD2 is a possible D gene (6 bases). V gave up 2 bases and J gave up 5 bases, with 11 bases separating them. Germline CDR1 is SQVTM and CDR2 is ANQGSEA. This CDR3 is built from 13 residues. The CDR3 bases are TGCAGCGTTGAAAGGGCGGGAAGAGATACGCAGTATTTT. Protein product: CSVERAGRDTQYF.

This clonotype was recorded a few times. This chain's CDR3 is CASSSRDSSYEQYF. Here the CDR3 DNA reads TGTGCCAGCAGTTCCCGGGACAGCTCCTACGAGCAGTACTTC. The chain combines TRBV6-6 with TRBJ2-7; 7 nucleotides align to TRBD1. The germline V gene encodes CDR1 MNHNY and CDR2 SVGAGI (reference sequence). The CDR3 loop spans 14 amino acids. J lost 0 bases, V lost 4 bases, and 3 bases had no gene match.

The chain uses TRBV7-2 and TRBJ2-5, with unresolved D. This CDR3 is 17 amino acids long. V lost 0 bases and J lost 5, with 19 bases in between. Germline values: CDR1 SGHTA, CDR2 FQGNSA. The CDR3 nucleotides are TGTGCCAGCAGCTTAGCGAGTACGACGGGCCGCCTGGAGACCCAGTACTTC. Translating gives CASSLASTTGRLETQYF.

This clonotype was counted at least ten times. The J gene is TRBJ2-5, the V gene TRBV20-1; no firm D call. The CDR3 sequence is 13 residues long. The V gene's germline CDR1 is DFQATT and CDR2 SNEGSKA (reference sequence). V shed 5 bases and J shed 4 bases, with 14 bases lying between them. This CDR3 reads CSAFPALGETQYF. CDR3 bases: TGCAGTGCTTTTCCCGCCCTTGGAGAGACCCAGTACTTC.

This clonotype was seen more than once but under ten times. The chain couples TRBV2 to TRBJ2-7, with D maybe TRBD2 (8 bases). Germline CDR1 SNHLY, CDR2 FYNNEI. Trimming cost V 11 bases and J 6 bases, with 26 bases left between them. The CDR3 length is 15 residues. The CDR3 here is CAGGGVAGQWGEQYF. For the CDR3, the DNA is TGTGCCGGAGGAGGGGTAGCGGGACAGTGGGGCGAGCAGTACTTC.

The table lists this clonotype with a few counts. V usage is TRBV19 and J usage is TRBJ1-5; TRBD1 agrees at 7 bases. CDR3 length: 12 residues. Germline V gene data show CDR1 as LNHDA and CDR2 as SQIVND (reference sequence). Trimming at V came to 9 bases and at J to 6 bases, leaving 5 bases not matched to a gene. The CDR3 loop reads CASDREGQPQHF. The CDR3 region has the DNA TGTGCCAGCGACAGGGAAGGTCAGCCCCAGCATTTT.

The chain carries TRBV29-1 and TRBJ2-7; TRBD2 matches 7 bases. The CDR3 spans 11 residues. Germline V gene sequence: CDR1 SQVTM, CDR2 ANQGSEA. Trimming at V came to 6 bases and at J to 4 bases, leaving 3 bases not matched to a gene. The CDR3 DNA follows: TGCAGCGTGACGGGACTATACGAGCAGTACTTC. Translated: CSVTGLYEQYF.

This clonotype was detected a few times. In nucleotides, the CDR3 is TGTGCCAGCAGTTTAGCGCTATCAGGGGGCGCCTCCTACGAGCAGTACTTC. It yields the protein CASSLALSGGASYEQYF. This sequence joins TRBV12-3 or TRBV12-4 and TRBJ2-7; 8 bases match TRBD1. The V gene end was trimmed by 0 bases and the J gene end by 0 bases; junction bases not matched to a gene: 7. The CDR3 consists of 17 residues.